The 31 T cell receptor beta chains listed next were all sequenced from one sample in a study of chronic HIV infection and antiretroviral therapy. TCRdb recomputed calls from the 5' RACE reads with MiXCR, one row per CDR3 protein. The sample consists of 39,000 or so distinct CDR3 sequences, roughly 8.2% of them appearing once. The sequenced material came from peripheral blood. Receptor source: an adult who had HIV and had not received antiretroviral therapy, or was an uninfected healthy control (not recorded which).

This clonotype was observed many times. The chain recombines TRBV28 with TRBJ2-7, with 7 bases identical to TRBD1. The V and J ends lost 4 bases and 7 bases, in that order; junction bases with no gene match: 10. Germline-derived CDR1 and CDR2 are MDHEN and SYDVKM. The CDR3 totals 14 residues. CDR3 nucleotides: TGTGCCAGCAGTTCAGAGACAGGGATGGGGGAGCAGTACTTC. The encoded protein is CASSSETGMGEQYF.

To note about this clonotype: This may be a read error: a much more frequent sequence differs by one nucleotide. CDR3 bases: TGTGCCAGCAGTGTGGGCACAGATTCGCAGTATTTT. Amino acid sequence: CASSVGTDSQYF. The rearrangement links TRBV25-1 to TRBJ2-3; D not resolved. The CDR3 extends over 12 amino acids. Germline CDR1 and CDR2: MGHDK and SYGVNS.

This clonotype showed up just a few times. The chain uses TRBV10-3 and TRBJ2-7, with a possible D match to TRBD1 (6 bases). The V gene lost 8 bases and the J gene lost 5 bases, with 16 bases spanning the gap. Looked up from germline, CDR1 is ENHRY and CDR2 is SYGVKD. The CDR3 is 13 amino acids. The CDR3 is CAIGPDRNDEQYF. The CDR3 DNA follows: TGTGCCATCGGCCCCGACAGGAACGACGAGCAGTACTTC.

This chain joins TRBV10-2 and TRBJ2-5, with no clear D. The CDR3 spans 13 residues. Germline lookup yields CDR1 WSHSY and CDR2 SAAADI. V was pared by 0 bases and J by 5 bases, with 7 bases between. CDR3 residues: CASSESGLETQYF. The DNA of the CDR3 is TGCGCCAGCAGTGAGTCGGGTCTTGAGACCCAGTACTTC.

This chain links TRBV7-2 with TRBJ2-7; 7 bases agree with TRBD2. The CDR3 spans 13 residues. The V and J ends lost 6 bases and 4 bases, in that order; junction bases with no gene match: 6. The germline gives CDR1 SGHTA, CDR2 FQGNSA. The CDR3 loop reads CASSWVGGYEQYF. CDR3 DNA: TGTGCCAGCAGTTGGGTCGGGGGGTACGAGCAGTACTTC.

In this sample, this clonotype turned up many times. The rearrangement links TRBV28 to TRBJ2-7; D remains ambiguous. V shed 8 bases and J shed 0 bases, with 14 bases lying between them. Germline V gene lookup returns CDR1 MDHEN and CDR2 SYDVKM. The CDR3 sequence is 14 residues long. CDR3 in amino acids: CASLRADSSYEQYF. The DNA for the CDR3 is TGTGCCAGCCTCCGGGCCGATAGCTCCTACGAGCAGTACTTC.

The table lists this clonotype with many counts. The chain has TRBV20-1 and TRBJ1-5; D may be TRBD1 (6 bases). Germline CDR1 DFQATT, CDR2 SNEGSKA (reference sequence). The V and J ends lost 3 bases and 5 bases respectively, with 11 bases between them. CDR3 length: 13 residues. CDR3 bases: TGCAGTGCTAGGTCAGGGGTCGATCAGCCCCAGCATTTT. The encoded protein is CSARSGVDQPQHF.

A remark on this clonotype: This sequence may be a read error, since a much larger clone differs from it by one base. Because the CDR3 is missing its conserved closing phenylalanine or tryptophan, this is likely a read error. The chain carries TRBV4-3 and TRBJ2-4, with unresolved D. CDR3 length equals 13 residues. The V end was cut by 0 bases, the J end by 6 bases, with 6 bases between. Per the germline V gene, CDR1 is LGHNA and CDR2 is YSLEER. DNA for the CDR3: TGCGCCAGCAGCCAAGATCGGAGAAACATTCAGTACTAC. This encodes CASSQDRRNIQYY.

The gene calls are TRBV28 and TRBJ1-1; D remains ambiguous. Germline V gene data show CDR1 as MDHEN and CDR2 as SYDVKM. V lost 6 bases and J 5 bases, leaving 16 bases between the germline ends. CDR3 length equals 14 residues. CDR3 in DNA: TGTGCCAGCAGAATGAGTCAGGTCGGGACTGAAGCTTTCTTT. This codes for CASRMSQVGTEAFF.

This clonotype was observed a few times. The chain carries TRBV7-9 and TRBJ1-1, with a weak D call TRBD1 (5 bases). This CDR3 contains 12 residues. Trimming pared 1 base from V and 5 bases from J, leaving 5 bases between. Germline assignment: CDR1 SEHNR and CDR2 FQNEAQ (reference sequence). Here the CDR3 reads CASSLGTTEAFF. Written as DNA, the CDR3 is TGTGCCAGCAGCTTAGGGACAACTGAAGCTTTCTTT.

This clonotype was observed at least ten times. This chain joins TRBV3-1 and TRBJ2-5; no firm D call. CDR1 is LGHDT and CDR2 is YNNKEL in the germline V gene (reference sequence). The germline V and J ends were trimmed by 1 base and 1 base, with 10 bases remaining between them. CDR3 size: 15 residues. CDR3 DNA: TGTGCCAGCAGCCAAGGCGGAAGCGTCCAAGAGACCCAGTACTTC. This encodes CASSQGGSVQETQYF.

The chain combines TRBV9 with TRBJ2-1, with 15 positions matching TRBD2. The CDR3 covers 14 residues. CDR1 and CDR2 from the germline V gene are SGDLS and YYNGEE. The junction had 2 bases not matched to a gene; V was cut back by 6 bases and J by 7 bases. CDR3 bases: TGTGCCAGCACTGGACTAGCGGGAGGGAATGAGCAGTTCTTC. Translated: CASTGLAGGNEQFF.

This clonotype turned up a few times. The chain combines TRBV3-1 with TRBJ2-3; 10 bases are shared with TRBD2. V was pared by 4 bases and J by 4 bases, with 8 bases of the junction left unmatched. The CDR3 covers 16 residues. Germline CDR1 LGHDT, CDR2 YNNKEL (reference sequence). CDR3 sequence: CASSPTSGKSSDTQYF. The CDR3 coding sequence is TGTGCCAGCAGCCCTACTAGCGGGAAATCATCAGATACGCAGTATTTT.

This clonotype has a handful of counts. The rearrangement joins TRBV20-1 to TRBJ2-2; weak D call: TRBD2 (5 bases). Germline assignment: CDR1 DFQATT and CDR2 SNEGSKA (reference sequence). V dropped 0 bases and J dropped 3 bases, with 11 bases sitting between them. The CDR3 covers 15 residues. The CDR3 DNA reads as TGCAGTGCTAGAGATTTTGGACTGTACACCGGGGAGCTGTTTTTT. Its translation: CSARDFGLYTGELFF.

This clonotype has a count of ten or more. CDR3 residues: CASSVGGGGTDTQYF. The DNA of the CDR3 is TGTGCCAGCAGCGTAGGGGGGGGCGGCACAGATACGCAGTATTTT. The chain recombines TRBV9 with TRBJ2-3, with D maybe TRBD2 (7 bases). The CDR3 spans 15 residues. From germline, CDR1 is SGDLS and CDR2 YYNGEE. V was clipped by 0 bases and J by 1 base, with 9 bases between them.

DNA for the CDR3: TGTGCCAGCAGCCCCACCGGGACTATAGACAATGAGCAGTTCTTC. This codes for CASSPTGTIDNEQFF. The chain couples TRBV11-3 to TRBJ2-1; the match to TRBD2 covers 7 bases. The V gene end was trimmed by 5 bases and the J gene end by 5 bases; junction bases not matched to a gene: 9. Germline values: CDR1 SGHNT, CDR2 YENEEA. The CDR3 sequence is 15 residues long.

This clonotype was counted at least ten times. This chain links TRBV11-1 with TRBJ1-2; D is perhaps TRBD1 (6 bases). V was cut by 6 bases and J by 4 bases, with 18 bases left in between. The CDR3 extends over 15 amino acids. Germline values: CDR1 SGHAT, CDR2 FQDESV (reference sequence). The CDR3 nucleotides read TGTGCCAGCAGTCAAGCTACAGGGACCCCCTATGGCTACACCTTC. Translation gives CASSQATGTPYGYTF. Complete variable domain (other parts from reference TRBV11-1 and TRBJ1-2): EAEVAQSPRYKITEKSQAVAFWCDPISGHATLYWYRQILGQGPELLVQFQDESVVDDSQLPKDRFSAERLKGVDSTLKIQPAELGDSAMYLCASSQATGTPYGYTFGSGTRLTVV.

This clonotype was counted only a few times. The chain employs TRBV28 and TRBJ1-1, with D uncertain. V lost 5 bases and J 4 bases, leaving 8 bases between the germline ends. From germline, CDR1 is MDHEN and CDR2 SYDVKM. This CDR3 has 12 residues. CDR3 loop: CASSILSTEAFF. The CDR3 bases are TGTGCCAGCAGTATCCTCAGCACTGAAGCTTTCTTT.

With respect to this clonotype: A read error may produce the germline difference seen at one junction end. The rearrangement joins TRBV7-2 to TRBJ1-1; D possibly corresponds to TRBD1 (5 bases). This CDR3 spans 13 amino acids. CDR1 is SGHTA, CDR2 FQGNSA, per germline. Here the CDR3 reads CASSPRGGNETFF. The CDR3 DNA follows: TGTGCCAGCAGCCCCCGTGGGGGAAATGAAACTTTCTTT.

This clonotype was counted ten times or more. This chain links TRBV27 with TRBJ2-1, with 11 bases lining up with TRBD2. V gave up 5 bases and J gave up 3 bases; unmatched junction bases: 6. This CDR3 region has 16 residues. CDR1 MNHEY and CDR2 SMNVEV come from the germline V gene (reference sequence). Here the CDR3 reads CASSPLAGGLYNEQFF. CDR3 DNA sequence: TGTGCCAGCAGTCCCCTAGCGGGAGGCCTCTACAATGAGCAGTTCTTC.

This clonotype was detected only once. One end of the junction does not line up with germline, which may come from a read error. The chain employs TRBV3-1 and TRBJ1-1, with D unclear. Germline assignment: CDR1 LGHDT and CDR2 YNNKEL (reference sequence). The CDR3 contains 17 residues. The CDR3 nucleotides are TGTGCCAGCAGCCGTGGGCAAAAAGAGCCGGTGAACACTGAAACTTTCTTT. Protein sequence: CASSRGQKEPVNTETFF.

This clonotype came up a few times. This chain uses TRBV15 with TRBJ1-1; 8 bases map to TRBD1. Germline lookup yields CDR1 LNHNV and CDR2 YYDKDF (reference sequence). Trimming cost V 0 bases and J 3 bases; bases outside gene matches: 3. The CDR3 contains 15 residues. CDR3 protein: CATSRDNRGDTEAFF. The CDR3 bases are TGTGCCACCAGCAGAGATAACAGGGGGGACACTGAAGCTTTCTTT.

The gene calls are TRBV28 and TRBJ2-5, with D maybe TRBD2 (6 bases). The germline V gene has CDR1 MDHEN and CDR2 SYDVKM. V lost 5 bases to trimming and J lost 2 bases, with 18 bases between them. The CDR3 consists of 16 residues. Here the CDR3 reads CASSPPSLARQETQYF. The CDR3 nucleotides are TGTGCCAGCAGTCCTCCATCACTAGCCCGTCAAGAGACCCAGTACTTC.

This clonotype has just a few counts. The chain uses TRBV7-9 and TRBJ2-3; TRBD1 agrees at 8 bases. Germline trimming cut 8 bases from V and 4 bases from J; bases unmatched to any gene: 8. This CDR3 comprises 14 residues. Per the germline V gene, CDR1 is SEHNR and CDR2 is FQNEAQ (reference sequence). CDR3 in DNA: TGTGCCAGCTTCCGGACAGGGCATGCAGATACGCAGTATTTT. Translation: CASFRTGHADTQYF.

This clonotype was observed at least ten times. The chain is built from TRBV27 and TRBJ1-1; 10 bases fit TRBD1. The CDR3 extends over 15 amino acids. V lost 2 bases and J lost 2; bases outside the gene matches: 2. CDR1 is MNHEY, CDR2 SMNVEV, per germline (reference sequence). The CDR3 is CASSLGTGENTEAFF. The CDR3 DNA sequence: TGTGCCAGCAGTTTAGGGACAGGGGAAAACACTGAAGCTTTCTTT.

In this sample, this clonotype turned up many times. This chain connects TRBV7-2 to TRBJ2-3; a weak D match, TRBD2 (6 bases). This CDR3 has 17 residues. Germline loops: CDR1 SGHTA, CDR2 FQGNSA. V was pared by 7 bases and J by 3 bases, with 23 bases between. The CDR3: CASTLGVGGSRTDTQYF. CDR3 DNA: TGTGCCAGCACCCTAGGCGTCGGGGGAAGTCGGACAGATACGCAGTATTTT.

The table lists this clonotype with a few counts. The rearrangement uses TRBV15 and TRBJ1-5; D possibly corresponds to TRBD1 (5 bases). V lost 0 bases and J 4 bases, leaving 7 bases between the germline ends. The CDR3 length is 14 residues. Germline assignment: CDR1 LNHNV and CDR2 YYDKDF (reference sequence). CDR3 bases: TGTGCCACCAGCAGAGACAGGGAGAATCAGCCCCAGCATTTT. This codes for CATSRDRENQPQHF.

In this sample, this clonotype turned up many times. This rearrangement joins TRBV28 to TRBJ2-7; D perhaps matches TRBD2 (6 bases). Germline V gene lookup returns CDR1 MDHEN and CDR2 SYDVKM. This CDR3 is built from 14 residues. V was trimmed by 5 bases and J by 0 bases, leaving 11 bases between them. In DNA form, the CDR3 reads TGTGCCAGCAGTAAGGGACTTACCTCCTACGAGCAGTACTTC. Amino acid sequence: CASSKGLTSYEQYF.

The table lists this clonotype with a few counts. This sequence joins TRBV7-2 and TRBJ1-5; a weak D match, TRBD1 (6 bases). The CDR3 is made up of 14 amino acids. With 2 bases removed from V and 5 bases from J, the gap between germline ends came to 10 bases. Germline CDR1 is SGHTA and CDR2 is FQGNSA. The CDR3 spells CASSLKGGDQPQHF. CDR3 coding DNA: TGTGCCAGCAGCTTAAAAGGGGGAGATCAGCCCCAGCATTTT.

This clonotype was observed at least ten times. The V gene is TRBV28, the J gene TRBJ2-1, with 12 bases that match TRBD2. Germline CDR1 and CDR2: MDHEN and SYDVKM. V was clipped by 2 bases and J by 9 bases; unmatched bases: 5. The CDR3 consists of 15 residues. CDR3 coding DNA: TGTGCCAGCAGTTTAAGACTAGCGGGAGTGGTTGAGCAGTTCTTC. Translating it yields CASSLRLAGVVEQFF.

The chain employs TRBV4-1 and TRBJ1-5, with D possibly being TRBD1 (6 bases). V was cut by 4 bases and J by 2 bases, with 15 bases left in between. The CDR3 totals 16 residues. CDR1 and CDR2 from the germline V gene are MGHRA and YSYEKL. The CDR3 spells CASSPSSGAGNQPQHF. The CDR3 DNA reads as TGCGCCAGCAGCCCATCGTCAGGGGCCGGCAATCAGCCCCAGCATTTT.